The 10 T cell receptor beta chains below come from one sample, sequenced in a study of OX40 agonist ivuxolimab in advanced cancers. Profiling relied on immunoSEQ multiplex PCR, and the TCRdb table lists in-frame clones only, not all of them. The top ten hold 8.4% of the sample, which has roughly 87,000 clones, about 90% seen once. The material was CD4+ or CD8+ T cells sorted from blood, obtained in a trial of the OX40 agonist ivuxolimab. The source of these receptors is an adult with an advanced solid tumor such as melanoma, head and neck, liver or kidney cancer.

The rearrangement joins TRBV2 to TRBJ1-4; D might be TRBD1 (5 bases). V lost 4 bases to trimming and J lost 4 bases, with 10 bases between them. The CDR3 consists of 14 residues. Germline V gene sequence: CDR1 SNHLY, CDR2 FYNNEI. The DNA of the CDR3 is TGTGCCAGCAGTGGCAGGGCAGATAATGAAAAACTGTTTTTT. It translates to CASSGRADNEKLFF.

V usage is TRBV5-4 and J usage is TRBJ1-3; a possible D gene is TRBD1 (5 bases). Per germline, CDR1 SGHNT and CDR2 YYREEE (reference sequence). The CDR3 is 13 amino acids. V gave up 4 bases and J gave up 6 bases, with 11 bases separating them. For the CDR3, the DNA is TGTGCCAGCAGCCTCGACAGAGCAAACACCATATATTTT. Its protein is CASSLDRANTIYF.

V gene TRBV9 combines with J gene TRBJ1-3, with TRBD1 matching over 7 bases. This CDR3 has 14 residues. With V trimmed by 6 bases and J by 4 bases, 7 bases remained unmatched. CDR1 is SGDLS and CDR2 is YYNGEE in the germline V gene. In DNA, the CDR3 is TGTGCCAGCACTCCAGGGGGGCACGGAAACACCATATATTTT. Translated, it gives CASTPGGHGNTIYF.

This clone was picked up a small number of times. V is TRBV4-3 and J is TRBJ1-5; D gene unclear. The V and J ends lost 1 base and 6 bases respectively, with 10 bases between them. The germline gives CDR1 LGHNA, CDR2 YSLEER. CDR3 length: 14 amino acids. The CDR3 is CASSQGEGLQPQHF. The CDR3 coding sequence is TGCGCCAGCAGCCAAGGGGAAGGGCTTCAGCCCCAGCATTTT.

This chain uses TRBV5-5 with TRBJ2-1; D may be TRBD1 or TRBD2 (6 bases each). This CDR3 contains 15 residues. CDR1 and CDR2 (germline): SGHKS, YYEKEE (reference sequence). V lost 4 bases and J 3 bases, leaving 14 bases between the germline ends. The DNA for the CDR3 is TGTGCCAGCAGCCCCCAGGAGGGGGACTACAATGAGCAGTTCTTC. This translates into CASSPQEGDYNEQFF.

The chain carries TRBV15 and TRBJ2-1, with 7 bases that match TRBD2. V gave up 8 bases and J gave up 8 bases; unmatched junction bases: 12. The CDR3 extends over 14 amino acids. Germline V CDR1 and CDR2: LNHNV, YYDKDF (reference sequence). The CDR3 DNA reads as TGTGCCACCCAGCGGGGATTTGGGGAGGATGAGCAGTTCTTC. It is translated as CATQRGFGEDEQFF.

This chain joins TRBV4-3 and TRBJ2-1, with D perhaps TRBD2 (7 bases). The CDR3 runs to 16 residues. Germline V gives CDR1 LGHNA, CDR2 YSLEER. Trimming shortened V by 3 bases and J by 4 bases, and 16 bases separated the two germline ends. CDR3 nucleotide sequence: TGCGCCAGCAGCCACCTTGAGGGGGGGGGTTACAATGAGCAGTTCTTC. It translates to CASSHLEGGGYNEQFF.

V and J are TRBV11-2 and TRBJ1-4; 11 bases are a match to TRBD1. Trimming removed 5 bases from V and 7 bases from J; junction bases left unmatched: 6. The CDR3 contains 15 residues. Germline CDR1 is SGHAT and CDR2 is FQNNGV. CDR3 sequence (DNA): TGTGCCAGCAGCCCCTGGACAGGGGGCGGTGAAAAACTGTTTTTT. It is translated as CASSPWTGGGEKLFF.

This clone was detected once. The V gene is TRBV2, the J gene TRBJ1-5; 7 bases are a match to TRBD1. The trim removed 6 bases at V and 4 bases at J, leaving 9 bases unmatched. Germline V gives CDR1 SNHLY, CDR2 FYNNEI. The CDR3 runs 15 residues. CDR3: CASRTGQLDNQPQHF. CDR3 sequence (DNA): TGTGCCAGCAGGACAGGGCAATTGGATAATCAGCCCCAGCATTTT. The full variable domain, with the rest looked up from reference TRBV2 and TRBJ1-5, is EPEVTQTPSHQVTQMGQEVILRCVPISNHLYFYWYRQILGQKVEFLVSFYNNEISEKSEIFDDQFSVERPDGSNFTLKIRSTKLEDSAMYFCASRTGQLDNQPQHFGDGTRLSIL.

The sample holds a few counts of this clone. This chain uses TRBV6-1 with TRBJ1-1; tentatively, D is TRBD1 (6 bases). The germline V and J ends were trimmed by 2 bases and 1 base, with 14 bases remaining between them. Germline V gene data show CDR1 as MNHNS and CDR2 as SASEGT. This CDR3 spans 16 amino acids. CDR3 nucleotides: TGTGCCAGCAGTGAAAGATCGGGACAACGGAACACTGAAGCTTTCTTT. It encodes CASSERSGQRNTEAFF.